The source of this T cell receptor beta chain is a study of cytomegalovirus exposure and HLA in healthy donors. Notes on the study in general: As a later analysis revealed, the rate of TCR association differed by HLA locus, with DRB1 most and HLA-C fewest. One cluster of highly shared sequence variants probably arose as a sequencing artifact. An assumption of roughly uniform sequencing depth across donors underlay the presence/absence analyses. Most CMV-associated TCR beta chains were later found to appear HLA-restricted.

A note on this clone: Its target is unknown.

PCR primers comprised 60 Vbeta and 13 Jbeta primers. The table came from immunoSEQ multiplex PCR; TCRdb's copy has only in-frame clones and leaves some out. The sample includes approximately 180,000 clones, about 13% of them seen just once. Germline V lookup: CDR1 SEHNR, CDR2 FQNEAQ (reference sequence). The CDR3 extends over 15 amino acids. The TCR originated in a man over 45 in good health and CMV-seropositive. The sequenced material came from PBMCs. The V gene is TRBV7-9, the J gene TRBJ2-5; TRBD1 matches 9 bases. Near its end, the DNA agrees better with TRBJ2-7, so the J call may be wrong. CDR3 amino acids: CASSFAGQGWGEQYF. The CDR3 DNA sequence: TGTGCCAGCAGCTTCGCGGGACAGGGTTGGGGCGAGCAGTACTTC.